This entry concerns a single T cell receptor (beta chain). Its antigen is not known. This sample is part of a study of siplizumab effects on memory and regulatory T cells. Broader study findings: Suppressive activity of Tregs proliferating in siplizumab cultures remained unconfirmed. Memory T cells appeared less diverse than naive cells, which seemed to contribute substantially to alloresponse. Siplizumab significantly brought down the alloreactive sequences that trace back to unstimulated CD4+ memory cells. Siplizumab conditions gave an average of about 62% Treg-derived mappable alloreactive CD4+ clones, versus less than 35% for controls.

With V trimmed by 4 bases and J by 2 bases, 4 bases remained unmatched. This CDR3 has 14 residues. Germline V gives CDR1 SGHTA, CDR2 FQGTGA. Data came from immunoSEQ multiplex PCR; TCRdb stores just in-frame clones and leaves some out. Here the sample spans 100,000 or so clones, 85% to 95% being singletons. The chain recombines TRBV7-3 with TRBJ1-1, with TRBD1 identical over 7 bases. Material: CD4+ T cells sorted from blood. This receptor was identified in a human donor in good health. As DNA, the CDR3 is TGTGCCAGCAGCTCAACAGGGGCCAACACTGAAGCTTTCTTT. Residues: CASSSTGANTEAFF. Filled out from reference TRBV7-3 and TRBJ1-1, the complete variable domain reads GAGVSQTPSNKVTEKGKYVELRCDPISGHTALYWYRQSLGQGPEFLIYFQGTGAADDSGLPNDRFFAVRPEGSVSTLKIQRTERGDSAVYLCASSSTGANTEAFFGQGTRLTVV.